Following are 13 T cell receptor beta chains from one sample sequenced in a study of blood T cell repertoires in COVID-19. TCRdb keeps only in-frame clones here, not all; method: immunoSEQ multiplex PCR. The table includes under 200,000 clones, 70% to 90% detected once. Specimen: peripheral blood. The receptor set was obtained from a man aged 60 to 69 who had recovered from COVID-19.

The chain is built from TRBV9 and TRBJ1-2; 7 bases match TRBD1. This CDR3 has 17 amino acids. V dropped 0 bases and J dropped 8; count of bases not matched to a gene: 16. Germline V gives CDR1 SGDLS, CDR2 YYNGEE. As DNA, the CDR3 is TGTGCCAGCAGCGTAGGTGAAGGGGGACAGTTCGGAAAGGGCTACACCTTC. Translated, it gives CASSVGEGGQFGKGYTF. The complete variable domain, with remaining parts taken from reference TRBV9 and TRBJ1-2, reads DSGVTQTPKHLITATGQRVTLRCSPRSGDLSVYWYQQSLDQGLQFLIQYYNGEERAKGNILERFSAQQFPDLHSELNLSSLELGDSALYFCASSVGEGGQFGKGYTFGSGTRLTVV.

CDR3 sequence reads: CASSLKGGLEQYF. The DNA of the CDR3 is TGTGCCAGCAGCTTGAAGGGGGGGCTAGAGCAGTACTTC. V is TRBV5-4 and J is TRBJ2-7; D perhaps matches TRBD2 (7 bases). The CDR3 totals 13 residues. Between the trimmed V and J ends, which lost 1 base and 7 bases, there was a span of 12 bases. Germline V gene data show CDR1 as SGHNT and CDR2 as YYREEE (reference sequence).

The CDR3 is CASSIRGREAEAFF. The CDR3, as DNA: TGTGCCAGTAGTATCAGGGGGCGCGAAGCTGAAGCTTTCTTT. This rearrangement joins TRBV19 to TRBJ1-1; the match to TRBD1 covers 8 bases. V was clipped by 3 bases and J by 6 bases; unmatched bases: 6. The CDR3 totals 14 residues. The V gene's germline CDR1 is LNHDA and CDR2 SQIVND (reference sequence).

The CDR3 DNA follows: TGTGCCAGCAGTTTTAGCAGTTCTCAGCCCCAGCATTTT. Translating gives CASSFSSSQPQHF. This chain connects TRBV12-3 or TRBV12-4 to TRBJ1-5, with D hard to call. This CDR3 contains 13 residues. V shed 3 bases and J shed 6 bases, with 9 bases lying between them.

The chain is built from TRBV7-2 and TRBJ2-3; D may be TRBD2 (6 bases). The CDR3 has 13 amino acids. CDR1 is SGHTA and CDR2 is FQGNSA in the germline V gene. V was pared by 6 bases and J by 6 bases, with 13 bases between. The CDR3 is CASRADAGDTQYF. CDR3 nucleotides: TGTGCCAGCAGGGCCGATGCGGGGGATACGCAGTATTTT.

This rearrangement joins TRBV3-1 (or the pseudogene TRBV3-2) to TRBJ2-2; D may be TRBD1 (6 bases). Trimming pared 0 bases from V and 7 bases from J, leaving 18 bases between. The CDR3 runs to 17 residues. Per the germline V gene, CDR1 is LGHDT and CDR2 is YNNKEL (reference sequence). This CDR3 reads CASSQDPRTAPHGELFF. The DNA of the CDR3 is TGTGCCAGCAGCCAAGACCCCAGGACAGCCCCCCACGGGGAGCTGTTTTTT.

The V gene is TRBV11-2, the J gene TRBJ2-7; 7 bases are a match to TRBD1. V shed 5 bases, J shed 3 bases, and the junction held 7 bases outside the gene matches. The CDR3 has 14 amino acids. Germline V gene lookup returns CDR1 SGHAT and CDR2 FQNNGV. In DNA form, the CDR3 reads TGTGCCAGCAGCCCTGGGGACAGCCTCTACGAGCAGTACTTC. Translated, it gives CASSPGDSLYEQYF.

The V and J genes are TRBV7-3 and TRBJ2-3; 9 positions match TRBD2. CDR3 length equals 15 residues. Per germline, CDR1 SGHTA and CDR2 FQGTGA. The V and J ends lost 2 bases and 4 bases, in that order; junction bases with no gene match: 4. The CDR3 DNA sequence: TGTGCCAGCAGCTTAGGCGGGGGGGCCTCAGATACGCAGTATTTT. Translated, it gives CASSLGGGASDTQYF.

The rearrangement links TRBV5-1 to TRBJ2-1; 13 bases align to TRBD2. The V segment lost 0 bases and the J segment 0 bases; nucleotides outside the gene matches: 9. CDR3 length: 20 residues. Germline CDR1 is SGHRS and CDR2 is YFSETQ. CDR3 region: CASSLAGGLAGTSSYNEQFF. The CDR3 bases are TGCGCCAGCAGCTTGGCCGGGGGACTAGCGGGGACTAGCTCCTACAATGAGCAGTTCTTC.

V gene TRBV18 combines with J gene TRBJ1-4; D not resolved. This CDR3 comprises 13 residues. With 3 bases removed from V and 8 bases from J, the gap between germline ends came to 10 bases. Germline values: CDR1 KGHSH, CDR2 LQKENI. CDR3 sequence (DNA): TGTGCCAGCTCACCGGAGTATGAAGAAAAACTGTTTTTT. Residues: CASSPEYEEKLFF.

The V call is TRBV28, the J call TRBJ2-1; 7 nucleotides match TRBD2. V trimming: 7 bases; J trimming: 0 bases; junction bases outside the gene matches: 3. The CDR3 totals 14 residues. Germline-derived CDR1 and CDR2 are MDHEN and SYDVKM. The CDR3 region has the DNA TGTGCCAGCACCTGGGGGGGCTCCTACAATGAGCAGTTCTTC. Its translation is CASTWGGSYNEQFF.

V is TRBV7-3 and J is TRBJ1-1, with D perhaps TRBD1 (5 bases). The CDR3 runs to 14 residues. The ends were cut back, 5 bases at V and 5 bases at J, with 15 bases in the middle. The germline CDR1 and CDR2 sequences are SGHTA and FQGTGA. The CDR3 here is CASSPGTLDTEAFF. Here the CDR3 DNA reads TGTGCCAGCAGCCCGGGGACTTTGGATACTGAAGCTTTCTTT.

V usage is TRBV5-1 and J usage is TRBJ1-1, with D tentatively TRBD1 (5 bases). With 1 base removed from V and 8 bases from J, the gap between germline ends came to 6 bases. The CDR3 totals 11 residues. The V gene's germline CDR1 is SGHRS and CDR2 YFSETQ. Here the CDR3 reads CASSLNREAFF. In DNA, the CDR3 is TGCGCCAGCAGCTTGAACAGGGAAGCTTTCTTT.